This T cell receptor (beta chain) was documented in a study of metastatic and nonmetastatic thyroid tumors. For the study at large: It was across blood and tumor or nodule tissue from malignant and benign thyroid patients that repertoires were compared.

Points from the study as a whole: Malignant tumors reportedly showed significantly higher TCR beta diversity than benign nodules in both blood and tumor.

In the source study's methods: CDR3 was compared across clinicopathological groups, and the resulting differences were used to build a distant-metastasis classifier for papillary thyroid cancer. TCRdb re-called the PCR reads with MiXCR. These V and J calls rely on TCRdb rather than the paper's analysis. The repertoire holds some 20,000 clones, with roughly 11% as singletons. Not a single patient had been given any form of treatment at any point before undergoing thyroid surgery. This clone came up many times. Its antigen is as yet unknown. The germline V gene has CDR1 DFQATT and CDR2 SNEGSKA (reference sequence). CDR3 length: 15 residues. The V and J ends lost 1 base and 5 bases respectively, with 17 bases between them.

The V gene is TRBV20-1, the J gene TRBJ2-5; tentatively, D is TRBD1 or TRBD2 (5 bases each). The sequence came from a female donor with papillary thyroid cancer or a benign thyroid nodule (not recorded which). Some clones in this sample may be carry-over from other donors' samples. Sequencing used blood. In DNA form, the CDR3 reads TGCAGTGCTAGAGTTTCCCCGGGGCCTGACGAGACCCAGTACTTC. Protein sequence: CSARVSPGPDETQYF.